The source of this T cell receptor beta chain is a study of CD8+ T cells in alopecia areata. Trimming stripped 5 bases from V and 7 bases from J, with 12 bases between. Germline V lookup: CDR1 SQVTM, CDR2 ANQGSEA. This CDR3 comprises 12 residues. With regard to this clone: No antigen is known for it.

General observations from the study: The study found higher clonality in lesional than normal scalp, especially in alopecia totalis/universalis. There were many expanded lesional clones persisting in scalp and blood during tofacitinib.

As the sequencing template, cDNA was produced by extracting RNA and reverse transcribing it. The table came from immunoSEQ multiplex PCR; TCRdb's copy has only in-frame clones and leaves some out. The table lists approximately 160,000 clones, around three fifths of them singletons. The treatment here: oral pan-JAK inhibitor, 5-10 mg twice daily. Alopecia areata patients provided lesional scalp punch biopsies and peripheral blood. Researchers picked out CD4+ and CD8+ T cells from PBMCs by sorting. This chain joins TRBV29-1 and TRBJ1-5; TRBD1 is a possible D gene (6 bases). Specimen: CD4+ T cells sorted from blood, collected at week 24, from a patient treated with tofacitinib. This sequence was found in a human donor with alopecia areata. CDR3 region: CSVSQGGQPQHF. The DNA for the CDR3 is TGCAGCGTTTCACAGGGTGGACAGCCCCAGCATTTT. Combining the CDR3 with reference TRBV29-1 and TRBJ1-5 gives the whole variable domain SAVISQKPSRDICQRGTSLTIQCQVDSQVTMMFWYRQQPGQSLTLIATANQGSEATYESGFVIDKFPISRPNLTFSTLTVSNMSPEDSSIYLCSVSQGGQPQHFGDGTRLSIL.